This is a list of T cell receptor beta chains from one sample in a study of blood T cell repertoires in COVID-19. Profiled with immunoSEQ multiplex PCR; TCRdb holds only in-frame clones, not every one. The sample holds some 210,000 clones, 75% to 90% seen once. The sequencing sample was made of PBMCs or T cells enriched from blood (not recorded which). The source is a man between 35 and 55 years old who had recovered from COVID-19. CDR3s include the opening cysteine and the closing phenylalanine or tryptophan. A D gene is named only where the DNA matches it firmly. Expanded clones are given a class, and other clones once, few, many or no size at all.

V gene: TRBV7-9; J gene: TRBJ2-3; D gene: TRBD1; clone size: NA; CDR3 protein: CASSYGQGEADTQYF; CDR3 DNA: TGTGCCAGCAGTTATGGACAGGGGGAGGCAGATACGCAGTATTTT
V gene: TRBV3-1/TRBV3-2; J gene: TRBJ2-1; D gene: TRBD2; clone size: NA; CDR3 protein: CASSPLAGRSYNEQFF; CDR3 DNA: TGTGCCAGCAGCCCCTTAGCGGGGCGTTCCTACAATGAGCAGTTCTTC
V gene: TRBV27; J gene: TRBJ1-2; D gene: TRBD1; clone size: NA; CDR3 protein: CASSPRDRAVKGYTF; CDR3 DNA: TGTGCCAGCAGTCCGCGGGACAGGGCTGTTAAGGGCTACACCTTC
V gene: TRBV15; J gene: TRBJ1-5; D gene: TRBD1; clone size: few; CDR3 protein: CATARGDREVQPQHF; CDR3 DNA: TGTGCCACCGCTCGGGGAGACAGGGAGGTTCAGCCCCAGCATTTT
V gene: TRBV2; J gene: TRBJ1-2; D gene: NA; clone size: NA; CDR3 protein: CASLSKPPYGYTF; CDR3 DNA: TGTGCCAGCCTATCCAAACCACCGTATGGCTACACCTTC
V gene: TRBV5-1; J gene: TRBJ1-4; D gene: TRBD1; clone size: NA; CDR3 protein: CASSLGQGNEKLFF; CDR3 DNA: TGCGCCAGCAGCTTGGGACAGGGGAATGAAAAACTGTTTTTT
V gene: TRBV6-5; J gene: TRBJ1-3; D gene: NA; clone size: NA; CDR3 protein: CASSYTGLVSGNTIYF; CDR3 DNA: TGTGCCAGCAGTTACACAGGGTTGGTTTCTGGAAACACCATATATTTT
V gene: TRBV3-1/TRBV3-2; J gene: TRBJ1-4; D gene: NA; clone size: NA; CDR3 protein: CASSLTGTNEKLFF; CDR3 DNA: TGTGCCAGCAGCCTAACAGGGACTAATGAAAAACTGTTTTTT
V gene: TRBV19; J gene: TRBJ2-7; D gene: NA; clone size: NA; CDR3 protein: CASSRGTDLYEQYF; CDR3 DNA: TGTGCCAGTAGTCGGGGGACAGACTTATACGAGCAGTACTTC
V gene: TRBV2; J gene: TRBJ2-1; D gene: NA; clone size: NA; CDR3 protein: CASSPGSTRNEQFF; CDR3 DNA: TGTGCCAGCAGCCCCGGGTCTACACGGAATGAGCAGTTCTTC
V gene: TRBV7-9; J gene: TRBJ1-1; D gene: TRBD1; clone size: NA; CDR3 protein: CASSLVQGSGEAFF; CDR3 DNA: TGTGCCAGCAGCTTAGTACAGGGGTCGGGTGAAGCTTTCTTT
V gene: TRBV6-6; J gene: TRBJ1-2; D gene: NA; clone size: NA; CDR3 protein: CATWTPPLSYGYTF; CDR3 DNA: TGTGCCACCTGGACACCGCCGCTATCATATGGCTACACCTTC
V gene: TRBV5-1; J gene: TRBJ1-2; D gene: NA; clone size: NA; CDR3 protein: CASSLAGDGYTF; CDR3 DNA: TGCGCCAGCAGCTTGGCCGGGGATGGCTACACCTTC
V gene: TRBV18; J gene: TRBJ1-2; D gene: NA; clone size: NA; CDR3 protein: CASSPRDTGPYGYTF; CDR3 DNA: TGTGCCAGCTCACCAAGAGACACAGGACCCTATGGCTACACCTTC
V gene: TRBV29-1; J gene: TRBJ1-5; D gene: NA; clone size: few; CDR3 protein: CSVATNSNQPQHF; CDR3 DNA: TGCAGCGTGGCAACTAATAGCAATCAGCCCCAGCATTTT
V gene: TRBV3-1/TRBV3-2; J gene: TRBJ2-1; D gene: NA; clone size: NA; CDR3 protein: CASSRVRGAGNEQFF; CDR3 DNA: TGTGCCAGCAGCCGAGTCCGGGGGGCGGGTAATGAGCAGTTCTTC
V gene: TRBV2; J gene: TRBJ2-7; D gene: NA; clone size: NA; CDR3 protein: CASRTDSSYEQYF; CDR3 DNA: TGTGCCAGCAGGACGGACAGCTCCTACGAGCAGTACTTC
V gene: TRBV9; J gene: TRBJ1-2; D gene: TRBD1; clone size: NA; CDR3 protein: CASSPGQGRILGYTF; CDR3 DNA: TGTGCCAGCAGCCCGGGACAGGGGCGGATATTGGGCTACACCTTC
V gene: TRBV7-3; J gene: TRBJ2-3; D gene: TRBD2; clone size: once; CDR3 protein: CASSSGTSVSTDTQYF; CDR3 DNA: TGTGCCAGCAGCTCTGGGACTAGCGTGAGTACAGATACGCAGTATTTT
V gene: TRBV7-2; J gene: TRBJ1-3; D gene: NA; clone size: NA; CDR3 protein: CASSLGETARNTIYF; CDR3 DNA: TGTGCCAGCAGCTTAGGAGAGACAGCGAGAAACACCATATATTTT
V gene: TRBV5-4; J gene: TRBJ1-1; D gene: NA; clone size: NA; CDR3 protein: CASSLAGFTEAFF; CDR3 DNA: TGTGCCAGCAGCTTGGCAGGGTTTACTGAAGCTTTCTTT
V gene: TRBV2; J gene: TRBJ2-5; D gene: NA; clone size: NA; CDR3 protein: CASARDTTRETQYF; CDR3 DNA: TGTGCCAGCGCCCGGGACACTACAAGAGAGACCCAGTACTTC
V gene: TRBV5-1; J gene: TRBJ1-1; D gene: TRBD1; clone size: NA; CDR3 protein: CASTTQGANTEAFF; CDR3 DNA: TGCGCCAGCACAACACAGGGGGCCAACACTGAAGCTTTCTTT
V gene: TRBV18; J gene: TRBJ1-2; D gene: NA; clone size: NA; CDR3 protein: CASSVQRDGYTF; CDR3 DNA: TGTGCCAGCTCGGTGCAGAGGGATGGCTACACCTTC
V gene: TRBV9; J gene: TRBJ1-4; D gene: NA; clone size: NA; CDR3 protein: CASSSTGTNEKLFF; CDR3 DNA: TGTGCCAGCAGCAGCACAGGAACTAATGAAAAACTGTTTTTT
V gene: TRBV7-9; J gene: TRBJ2-3; D gene: TRBD1; clone size: NA; CDR3 protein: CARQGATDTQYF; CDR3 DNA: TGTGCCCGACAGGGGGCCACAGATACGCAGTATTTT
V gene: TRBV4-1; J gene: TRBJ2-1; D gene: TRBD1; clone size: few; CDR3 protein: CASSSRQGDNEQFF; CDR3 DNA: TGCGCCAGCAGCTCTCGACAGGGGGACAATGAGCAGTTCTTC
V gene: TRBV2; J gene: TRBJ1-5; D gene: NA; clone size: NA; CDR3 protein: CASSDREPQHF; CDR3 DNA: TGTGCCAGCAGCGACAGAGAGCCCCAGCATTTT
V gene: TRBV2; J gene: TRBJ2-2; D gene: NA; clone size: NA; CDR3 protein: CASSVPLTGELFF; CDR3 DNA: TGTGCCAGCAGTGTTCCCCTCACCGGGGAGCTGTTTTTT
V gene: TRBV12-3/TRBV12-4; J gene: TRBJ1-1; D gene: NA; clone size: few; CDR3 protein: CASSILGGTEAFF; CDR3 DNA: TGTGCCAGCAGTATTCTAGGGGGCACTGAAGCTTTCTTT
V gene: TRBV30; J gene: TRBJ1-1; D gene: TRBD1; clone size: NA; CDR3 protein: CAWSDGTGMNTEAFF; CDR3 DNA: TGTGCCTGGAGTGACGGGACAGGGATGAACACTGAAGCTTTCTTT
V gene: TRBV2; J gene: TRBJ1-6; D gene: NA; clone size: NA; CDR3 protein: CASTERQGSSYNSPLHF; CDR3 DNA: TGTGCCAGCACCGAGAGGCAGGGCAGCTCCTATAATTCACCCCTCCACTTT